A single sample is the source of the 25 T cell receptor beta chains below, sequenced in a study of blood T cells in healthy people across ages. A second PCR of 7 to 11 cycles used a sample-barcoded 5' primer and a J-beta primer mix. Each CDR3 protein gets one entry after TCRdb re-called the 5' RACE reads with MiXCR. In the table there are hundreds of thousands of distinct CDR3 sequences, more than 40% of which are singletons. Sequenced sample: blood. These receptors were collected from a man between 60 and 75 years old in good health.

This clonotype has more than one count but fewer than ten. V and J are TRBV20-1 and TRBJ2-7; 9 positions match TRBD2. The germline gives CDR1 DFQATT, CDR2 SNEGSKA (reference sequence). This CDR3 is 13 amino acids long. V dropped 6 bases and J dropped 7; count of bases not matched to a gene: 10. The CDR3 loop reads CSAPRGGLNEQYF. The CDR3 DNA reads as TGCAGTGCACCGCGGGGGGGCCTCAATGAGCAGTACTTC.

Only a few counts were recorded for this clonotype. The rearrangement joins TRBV2 to TRBJ1-2; 7 nucleotides match TRBD1. V gave up 7 bases and J gave up 4 bases; unmatched junction bases: 6. CDR3 length: 13 amino acids. The germline V gene has CDR1 SNHLY and CDR2 FYNNEI. The CDR3 spells CASTQDRLYGYTF. Written as DNA, the CDR3 is TGTGCCAGCACCCAGGACAGGCTCTATGGCTACACCTTC.

This clonotype was seen a handful of times. This chain links TRBV9 with TRBJ1-4; D call uncertain. Trimming stripped 3 bases from V and 7 bases from J, with 13 bases between. This CDR3 contains 14 residues. Germline CDR1 reads SGDLS; CDR2 reads YYNGEE. CDR3 coding DNA: TGTGCCAGCAGCGCGTGGGGTGACGGTGAAAAACTGTTTTTT. Translated: CASSAWGDGEKLFF. Full variable domain (remainder filled in from reference TRBV9 and TRBJ1-4): DSGVTQTPKHLITATGQRVTLRCSPRSGDLSVYWYQQSLDQGLQFLIQYYNGEERAKGNILERFSAQQFPDLHSELNLSSLELGDSALYFCASSAWGDGEKLFFGSGTQLSVL.

The sample holds one count of this clonotype. The J gene is TRBJ1-1, the V gene TRBV20-1; 9 nucleotides match TRBD1. V shed 2 bases and J 11 bases; nucleotides not matched to a gene: 12. This CDR3 is built from 14 residues. CDR1 is DFQATT, CDR2 SNEGSKA, per germline (reference sequence). The CDR3 region is CSARLDRGMTRAFF. Written as DNA, the CDR3 is TGCAGTGCTAGACTGGACAGGGGAATGACAAGGGCTTTCTTT.

This chain's CDR3 is CASSLGLQGGTDTQYF. CDR3 coding DNA: TGTGCCAGCAGCTTAGGGCTCCAGGGAGGGACAGATACGCAGTATTTT. This chain joins TRBV7-9 and TRBJ2-3, with TRBD2 identical over 7 bases. The ends lost 1 base at V and 3 bases at J; junction bases unmatched: 7. There are 16 residues in the CDR3. The germline CDR1 and CDR2 sequences are SEHNR and FQNEAQ (reference sequence).

This clonotype has ten or more counts. The rearrangement links TRBV12-3 or TRBV12-4 to TRBJ2-5, with D perhaps matching TRBD2 (5 bases). V gave up 6 bases and J gave up 11 bases, with 16 bases separating them. The length of the CDR3 is 12 residues. As DNA, the CDR3 is TGTGCCAGCAGCGAAAACCGTGGGGAGCAGTACTTC. Encoded protein: CASSENRGEQYF.

The chain uses TRBV7-2 and TRBJ2-1; 8 bases line up with TRBD2. The CDR3 consists of 13 residues. The germline gives CDR1 SGHTA, CDR2 FQGNSA. The J segment lost 12 bases and the V segment lost 4 bases, leaving 8 bases of the junction unmatched. CDR3 sequence (DNA): TGTGCCAGCAGCTACGCGGGGGGCCCGGGGCAGTTCTTC. It yields the protein CASSYAGGPGQFF.

V usage is TRBV2 and J usage is TRBJ1-2; a possible D gene is TRBD1 (6 bases). The CDR3 is 13 amino acids. Germline values: CDR1 SNHLY, CDR2 FYNNEI. Trimming left V 8 bases short and J 8 bases short, with 18 bases between. The CDR3 coding sequence is TGTGCCAGCGGCAGACAGGCCAGTCGAGGCTACACCTTC. Protein sequence: CASGRQASRGYTF.

The V and J genes are TRBV5-6 and TRBJ2-5; TRBD2 is a possible D gene (5 bases). Germline-derived CDR1 and CDR2 are SGHDT and YYEEEE. Trimming removed 4 bases from V and 1 base from J, with 17 bases in between. The CDR3 has 16 amino acids. The CDR3 loop reads CASSPPGVRSQETQYF. The CDR3 region has the DNA TGTGCCAGCAGCCCACCCGGGGTGCGGAGCCAAGAGACCCAGTACTTC.

The chain uses TRBV28 and TRBJ2-1; TRBD1 aligns across 8 bases. Germline V gene lookup returns CDR1 MDHEN and CDR2 SYDVKM. V lost 3 bases, J lost 13 bases, and 23 bases stayed unmatched. The CDR3 totals 18 residues. The CDR3 reads CASSLIGQGLNLQETQFF. The DNA of the CDR3 is TGTGCCAGCAGTTTGATCGGACAGGGCCTAAATTTACAAGAGACCCAGTTCTTC.

The chain is built from TRBV29-1 and TRBJ1-3; D is undetermined. There are 14 residues in the CDR3. V gave up 0 bases and J gave up 3 bases, with 9 bases separating them. CDR1 and CDR2 (germline): SQVTM, ANQGSEA. The CDR3 DNA sequence: TGCAGCGTTGAAGACAGGTTACTTGGAAACACCATATATTTT. Its translation: CSVEDRLLGNTIYF.

This clonotype came up many times. As DNA, the CDR3 is TGTGCCAGCAGTTTAGCTGGCCCAAACATTCAGTACTTC. Encoded protein: CASSLAGPNIQYF. The V and J genes are TRBV12-3 or TRBV12-4 and TRBJ2-4; the D is unclear. The ends were cut back, 0 bases at V and 6 bases at J, with 6 bases in the middle. The CDR3 loop spans 13 amino acids.

V and J are TRBV5-1 and TRBJ2-2, with TRBD2 as a possible D gene (5 bases). Trimming pared 7 bases from V and 4 bases from J, leaving 17 bases between. Germline CDR1 is SGHRS and CDR2 is YFSETQ. CDR3 length: 15 residues. The CDR3: CASGATFGLTGELFF. In nucleotides, the CDR3 is TGCGCCAGCGGCGCAACCTTTGGACTCACCGGGGAGCTGTTTTTT. Drawing the rest from reference TRBV5-1 and TRBJ2-2, the complete variable domain is KAGVTQTPRYLIKTRGQQVTLSCSPISGHRSVSWYQQTPGQGLQFLFEYFSETQRNKGNFPGRFSGRQFSNSRSEMNVSTLELGDSALYLCASGATFGLTGELFFGEGSRLTVL.

The rearrangement links TRBV7-9 to TRBJ2-7; the match to TRBD2 covers 8 bases. Trimming cost V 4 bases and J 6 bases; bases outside gene matches: 20. Germline V gives CDR1 SEHNR, CDR2 FQNEAQ (reference sequence). The CDR3 has 18 amino acids. CDR3 amino acids: CASSSTAVAGMGPGEQYF. The CDR3 DNA sequence: TGTGCCAGCAGCTCCACGGCCGTAGCGGGAATGGGTCCGGGCGAGCAGTACTTC.

The chain couples TRBV20-1 to TRBJ2-3; D tentatively reads TRBD1 or TRBD2 (5 bases each). The V end was cut by 6 bases, the J end by 1 base, with 17 bases between. Germline CDR1 DFQATT, CDR2 SNEGSKA (reference sequence). The CDR3 totals 15 residues. The CDR3 DNA is TGCAGTGCCAGGGAAGGAGGTTTCGGCACAGATACGCAGTATTTT. Translation gives CSAREGGFGTDTQYF.

This clonotype was counted a few times. The V gene is TRBV28, the J gene TRBJ2-7; 11 bases fit TRBD2. The J segment lost 3 bases and the V segment lost 5 bases, leaving 6 bases of the junction unmatched. Germline V gene data show CDR1 as MDHEN and CDR2 as SYDVKM. This CDR3 is 15 amino acids long. CDR3 amino acids: CASSTAGLADYEQYF. The DNA of the CDR3 is TGTGCCAGCAGTACCGCGGGACTAGCGGACTACGAGCAGTACTTC.

This clonotype was seen ten or more times. A single base separates this from a much larger clone, so it may be a read error. The rearrangement links TRBV12-3 or TRBV12-4 to TRBJ2-7, with a tentative D call TRBD1 (5 bases). V lost 6 bases to trimming and J lost 5 bases, with 17 bases between them. This CDR3 contains 14 residues. The CDR3 loop is CASSPTTLGDEQYF. CDR3 DNA sequence: TGTGCCAGCAGCCCCACCACGTTAGGGGACGAGCAGTACTTC.

This clonotype was seen a few times. The V gene is TRBV6-6, the J gene TRBJ2-5; D is uncertain. Germline assignment: CDR1 MNHNY and CDR2 SVGAGI (reference sequence). The V gene lost 2 bases and the J gene lost 4 bases, with 8 bases spanning the gap. This CDR3 spans 13 amino acids. The CDR3 spells CASSYTVRETQYF. In nucleotides, the CDR3 is TGTGCCAGCAGTTACACAGTTAGAGAGACCCAGTACTTC.

The chain couples TRBV24-1 to TRBJ2-3, with D maybe TRBD2 (6 bases). CDR3 size: 14 residues. CDR1 and CDR2 from the germline V gene are KGHDR and SFDVKD. Between the trimmed V and J ends, which lost 10 bases and 3 bases, there was a span of 16 bases. The CDR3: CATGVGGSTDTQYF. In DNA, the CDR3 is TGTGCCACAGGGGTGGGAGGTTCAACAGATACGCAGTATTTT.

This clonotype was detected a few times. V usage is TRBV5-1 and J usage is TRBJ2-7; the match to TRBD1 covers 12 bases. Germline CDR1 and CDR2: SGHRS and YFSETQ. The V and J ends lost 4 bases and 7 bases, in that order; junction bases with no gene match: 9. The CDR3 contains 15 residues. This chain's CDR3 is CASSAAGQGASEQYF. DNA for the CDR3: TGCGCCAGCAGCGCCGCGGGACAGGGGGCGAGTGAGCAGTACTTC.

The chain uses TRBV20-1 and TRBJ2-3, with TRBD2 identical over 8 bases. Germline CDR1 reads DFQATT; CDR2 reads SNEGSKA (reference sequence). After removal of 3 bases from V and 4 bases from J, the junction contained 6 bases not matched to a gene. The CDR3 runs to 14 residues. CDR3: CSARTSVVSDTQYF. The CDR3 nucleotides are TGCAGTGCTAGGACTAGCGTAGTGTCAGATACGCAGTATTTT.

This chain uses TRBV9 with TRBJ2-5; TRBD2 agrees at 9 bases. The CDR3 contains 16 residues. J lost 2 bases, V lost 0 bases, and 5 bases had no gene match. Germline V gene sequence: CDR1 SGDLS, CDR2 YYNGEE. CDR3 coding DNA: TGTGCCAGCAGCGTAGGCAGCGGGGGGAGTCAAGAGACCCAGTACTTC. Amino acid sequence: CASSVGSGGSQETQYF.

A few counts support this clonotype. The chain couples TRBV20-1 to TRBJ1-6; D call uncertain. Trimming pared 3 bases from V and 5 bases from J, leaving 8 bases between. From germline, CDR1 is DFQATT and CDR2 SNEGSKA (reference sequence). This CDR3 is built from 13 residues. This chain's CDR3 is CSASGVNNSPLHF. The DNA for the CDR3 is TGCAGTGCTAGTGGAGTAAATAATTCACCCCTCCACTTT.

The CDR3 DNA is TGTGCCAGCAGTGTAATCTCAGGGGCTGGCTACACCTTC. This sequence encodes CASSVISGAGYTF. V gene TRBV27 combines with J gene TRBJ1-2, with D maybe TRBD1 (6 bases). Trimming cost V 5 bases and J 7 bases, with 14 bases left between them. The germline V gene encodes CDR1 MNHEY and CDR2 SMNVEV (reference sequence). This CDR3 is 13 amino acids long.

This clonotype occurred a few times. The J gene is TRBJ2-5, the V gene TRBV7-2; D is unclear. This CDR3 has 13 residues. The V gene lost 5 bases and the J gene lost 5 bases, with 12 bases spanning the gap. The germline gives CDR1 SGHTA, CDR2 FQGNSA. CDR3 bases: TGTGCCAGCAGCGCGGCCAGCCCGGAGACCCAGTACTTC. Encoded protein: CASSAASPETQYF.